This TCR beta chain was sequenced during a study of STAT5B mutations in CD4+ large granular lymphocyte leukemia. Findings and limits, study-wide: Main leukemic clonotypes were patient-specific, but more than 20% appeared at low frequency elsewhere.

This clone was counted once. Its antigen is undetermined. The CDR3 runs to 14 residues. Germline assignment: CDR1 MNHNS and CDR2 SASEGT. Trimming at V came to 6 bases and at J to 4 bases, leaving 3 bases not matched to a gene. The table came from immunoSEQ multiplex PCR; TCRdb's copy has only in-frame clones and leaves some out. In the table there are thousands of clones, roughly 78% of which are singletons. This receptor was identified in a woman in her seventies with CD4+ T-cell large granular lymphocyte leukemia. The sequencing input was PBMCs. V and J are TRBV6-1 and TRBJ1-5, with TRBD1 identical over 10 bases. Written as DNA, the CDR3 is TGTGCCAGCAGGCGGACAGGGGGGAATCAGCCCCAGCATTTT. This translates into CASRRTGGNQPQHF.